The clone carrying this T cell receptor (beta chain) was seen only a few times. The antigen remains unidentified. The data originate from a study of response to subunit inactivated influenza vaccine. Study-level results: A suggestion made by the authors is that each seasonal influenza vaccination recruits few new T cells.

TCRdb itself ran the RT-PCR reads through MiXCR, one entry per CDR3 protein. This sample has about 520,000 distinct CDR3 sequences, with approximately 7.7% found just once. This material consisted of PBMCs from blood, taken about 23 months after vaccination. This clonotype was obtained from a man between 45 and 75 years old who received an inactivated influenza vaccine.

CDR3 sequence: CASSEALEGLNEQFF. CDR3 nucleotides: TGTGCCAGCAGTGAGGCACTTGAAGGCCTCAATGAGCAGTTCTTC. The gene calls are TRBV6-1 and TRBJ2-1; no reliable D call. V lost 3 bases and J lost 6, with 15 bases in between. The CDR3 extends over 15 amino acids. The V gene's germline CDR1 is MNHNS and CDR2 SASEGT.